The 26 T cell receptor beta chains below all came from one sample that was sequenced in a study of regulatory T cells in long-lasting Graves disease. Described time point: persistent/refractory GD, antithyroid drugs over 5 years with positive TRAb. RNA extracted from PBMCs served as the sequencing template. Construction of the TCR beta libraries employed iRepertoire HTBI primers in conjunction with Arm-PCR of CDR3 regions. TCRdb independently ran MiXCR on the multiplex PCR reads; one entry per CDR3 protein. The profile shows over 650,000 distinct CDR3 sequences, around 30% of them singletons. The sequences come from peripheral blood mononuclear cells (PBMCs), collected when the disease was refractory, from a patient treated with antithyroid drugs. The receptor set was obtained from a female donor with Graves disease.

A few counts support this clonotype. The V gene is TRBV12-3 or TRBV12-4, the J gene TRBJ2-7, with D possibly being TRBD2 (6 bases). The CDR3 totals 15 residues. Trimming removed 6 bases at V and 3 bases at J, with 18 bases between. The DNA of the CDR3 is TGTGCCAGCAGCCCCTTTGGGGGGAGCGTCTACGAGCAGTACTTC. This translates into CASSPFGGSVYEQYF.

This clonotype occurred a few times. The chain joins TRBV30 to TRBJ1-1; no clear D gene. CDR3 size: 11 residues. V shed 8 bases and J shed 6 bases, with 13 bases lying between them. CDR1 is GTSNPN, CDR2 SVGIG, per germline (reference sequence). CDR3 bases: TGTGCCACCGGGTCTAGCGCTGAAGCTTTCTTT. Its translation: CATGSSAEAFF.

A few counts support this clonotype. The chain links TRBV24-1 to TRBJ1-1, with D possibly matching TRBD1 (5 bases). Germline V gives CDR1 KGHDR, CDR2 SFDVKD. The CDR3 has 11 residues. The V end was cut by 7 bases, the J end by 7 bases, with 9 bases between. CDR3 residues: CATRRQREAFF. The CDR3, as DNA: TGTGCCACCAGAAGACAGCGTGAAGCTTTCTTT.

The chain carries TRBV9 and TRBJ2-7; no firm D call. The CDR3 covers 12 residues. V lost 0 bases to trimming and J lost 6 bases, with 7 bases between them. CDR1 is SGDLS, CDR2 YYNGEE, per germline. CDR3 in amino acids: CASSVVQGEQYF. CDR3 coding DNA: TGTGCCAGCAGCGTAGTGCAAGGCGAGCAGTACTTC.

The rearrangement links TRBV30 to TRBJ2-7; D remains ambiguous. The V gene's germline CDR1 is GTSNPN and CDR2 SVGIG (reference sequence). V shed 1 base and J shed 6 bases, with 10 bases lying between them. This CDR3 contains 12 residues. CDR3 in amino acids: CAWSEDGVEQYF. CDR3 coding DNA: TGTGCCTGGAGTGAGGACGGAGTCGAGCAGTACTTC.

This clonotype was counted a few times. This chain links TRBV20-1 with TRBJ2-5, with D possibly being TRBD1 (6 bases). Trimming left V 3 bases short and J 4 bases short, with 15 bases between. Germline V gene sequence: CDR1 DFQATT, CDR2 SNEGSKA (reference sequence). The CDR3 extends over 14 amino acids. The CDR3 DNA reads TGCAGTGCTAGTGAGGCAGGGGAGTCAGAGACCCAGTACTTC. Residues: CSASEAGESETQYF.

Of note for this clonotype: The junction differs from germline at one of its ends, possibly a read error. The rearrangement joins TRBV27 to TRBJ2-7, with D possibly TRBD2 on 6 matching bases. This CDR3 is 13 amino acids long. Germline V gene sequence: CDR1 MNHEY, CDR2 SMNVEV (reference sequence). The CDR3 region is CASSFGRYYEQCF. The CDR3, as DNA: TGTGCCAGCAGTTTCGGGAGATATTACGAGCAGTGCTTC.

The chain carries TRBV27 and TRBJ1-1; D unclear. Looked up from germline, CDR1 is MNHEY and CDR2 is SMNVEV (reference sequence). The CDR3 length is 14 residues. The V end was cut by 5 bases, the J end by 3 bases, with 13 bases between. The CDR3 DNA sequence: TGTGCCAGCAGTCATGTGGGTGCTTACACTGAAGCTTTCTTT. Translation: CASSHVGAYTEAFF.

This clonotype was observed a few times. The rearrangement links TRBV29-1 to TRBJ1-1; no clear D gene. The CDR3 consists of 13 residues. V was pared by 7 bases and J by 5 bases, with 17 bases between. The germline gives CDR1 SQVTM, CDR2 ANQGSEA. CDR3: CSAEPPRATEAFF. DNA of the CDR3: TGCAGCGCCGAACCCCCAAGGGCGACTGAAGCTTTCTTT.

This clonotype showed up just a few times. The V and J genes are TRBV7-8 and TRBJ1-4, with TRBD1 matching over 8 bases. This CDR3 has 16 residues. CDR1 SGHVS and CDR2 FQNEAQ come from the germline V gene. Trimming at V came to 1 base and at J to 8 bases, leaving 9 bases not matched to a gene. The CDR3 reads CASSLVRDRPLEKLFF. The CDR3 region has the DNA TGTGCCAGCAGCTTAGTACGGGACAGGCCCCTGGAAAAACTGTTTTTT.

The chain links TRBV5-1 to TRBJ2-7, with a possible D match to TRBD1 (6 bases). Per the germline V gene, CDR1 is SGHRS and CDR2 is YFSETQ. CDR3 length: 15 amino acids. Trimming pared 4 bases from V and 1 base from J, leaving 15 bases between. The CDR3 here is CASSPGTSLSYEQYF. The CDR3 DNA reads TGCGCCAGCAGCCCAGGGACATCCCTATCCTACGAGCAGTACTTC.

This clonotype was counted many times. This chain uses TRBV2 with TRBJ2-5; 13 bases align to TRBD2. The trim removed 6 bases at V and 4 bases at J, leaving 11 bases unmatched. The germline V gene has CDR1 SNHLY and CDR2 FYNNEI. The CDR3 runs to 17 residues. The DNA for the CDR3 is TGTGCCAGCAGAAATGATGCCGGGACTAGCGGGATAGAGACCCAGTACTTC. As protein: CASRNDAGTSGIETQYF.

The sample holds a few counts of this clonotype. The rearrangement links TRBV5-1 to TRBJ1-5; tentatively, D is TRBD1 (5 bases). Germline V lookup: CDR1 SGHRS, CDR2 YFSETQ. The V and J ends lost 0 bases and 9 bases respectively, with 10 bases between them. CDR3 size: 13 residues. Here the CDR3 DNA reads TGCGCCAGCAGCTTGGCAGGGAGATCGCCCCAGCATTTT. Translating it yields CASSLAGRSPQHF.

The chain links TRBV7-9 to TRBJ1-5; 7 bases agree with TRBD1. The germline gives CDR1 SEHNR, CDR2 FQNEAQ (reference sequence). CDR3 length: 15 residues. The junction had 4 bases not matched to a gene; V was cut back by 5 bases and J by 0 bases. This CDR3 reads CASSKGANSNQPQHF. CDR3 bases: TGTGCCAGCAGCAAGGGGGCAAATAGCAATCAGCCCCAGCATTTT.

The rearrangement uses TRBV20-1 and TRBJ2-5, with 13 bases fitting TRBD2. Germline CDR1 DFQATT, CDR2 SNEGSKA (reference sequence). This CDR3 has 15 amino acids. The junction had 10 bases not matched to a gene; V was cut back by 6 bases and J by 6 bases. CDR3 nucleotide sequence: TGCAGTGCCAATATAGGACTAGCGGGGGTGAAGACCCAGTACTTC. This translates into CSANIGLAGVKTQYF.

This sequence joins TRBV14 and TRBJ2-1; 8 nucleotides line up with TRBD2. Trimming at V came to 3 bases and at J to 2 bases, leaving 6 bases not matched to a gene. This CDR3 is 16 amino acids long. Per germline, CDR1 SGHDN and CDR2 FVKESK. The CDR3 sequence is CASSHLAGLTYNEQFF. CDR3 coding DNA: TGTGCCAGCAGCCATTTAGCGGGATTGACCTACAATGAGCAGTTCTTC.

The V gene is TRBV9, the J gene TRBJ1-1, with D possibly TRBD1 on 6 matching bases. V gave up 1 base and J gave up 0 bases, with 7 bases separating them. CDR3 length equals 14 residues. CDR1 is SGDLS and CDR2 is YYNGEE in the germline V gene. The CDR3 protein is CASSVSGVNTEAFF. The CDR3 bases are TGTGCCAGCAGCGTATCAGGGGTGAACACTGAAGCTTTCTTT. The variable domain in full, completed from reference TRBV9 and TRBJ1-1, reads DSGVTQTPKHLITATGQRVTLRCSPRSGDLSVYWYQQSLDQGLQFLIQYYNGEERAKGNILERFSAQQFPDLHSELNLSSLELGDSALYFCASSVSGVNTEAFFGQGTRLTVV.

The rearrangement joins TRBV10-3 to TRBJ1-1, with D perhaps matching TRBD1 (5 bases). Trimming removed 5 bases at V and 2 bases at J, with 12 bases between. CDR1 and CDR2 (germline): ENHRY, SYGVKD. There are 14 residues in the CDR3. The CDR3 bases are TGTGCCATCAGTACGGGACCGTCAAACACTGAAGCTTTCTTT. It is translated as CAISTGPSNTEAFF.

On this clonotype: One end of the junction varies from germline; a read error may be responsible. The V call is TRBV2, the J call TRBJ2-2; D might be TRBD2 (6 bases). There are 15 residues in the CDR3. The germline CDR1 and CDR2 sequences are SNHLY and FYNNEI. This chain's CDR3 is CASTDRGIGIGEPFF. DNA of the CDR3: TGTGCCAGCACCGACCGGGGGATCGGGATCGGGGAGCCGTTTTTT.

This clonotype was counted once. The chain joins TRBV2 to TRBJ2-1, with a possible D match to TRBD2 (6 bases). CDR1 is SNHLY and CDR2 is FYNNEI in the germline V gene. V gave up 10 bases and J gave up 3 bases, with 16 bases separating them. The CDR3 consists of 14 residues. The CDR3 loop reads CATYPGAYYNEQFF. The DNA for the CDR3 is TGTGCCACCTATCCGGGAGCCTACTACAATGAGCAGTTCTTC.

This clonotype was counted ten times or more. The rearrangement links TRBV28 to TRBJ1-2; 8 bases agree with TRBD1. Unmatched junction bases numbered 21, after V lost 4 bases and J lost 5 bases. The germline CDR1 and CDR2 sequences are MDHEN and SYDVKM. This CDR3 comprises 19 residues. The CDR3 is CASSSPSPGQGISHYGYTF. CDR3 sequence (DNA): TGTGCCAGCAGTTCTCCGTCACCTGGACAGGGAATCTCCCATTATGGCTACACCTTC.

The V call is TRBV10-3, the J call TRBJ1-1; 7 nucleotides match TRBD1. Per germline, CDR1 ENHRY and CDR2 SYGVKD. Losses at the gene ends were 6 bases for V and 1 base for J; bases not matched to a gene: 11. CDR3 length: 16 amino acids. CDR3 in amino acids: CAIRGGFPRKNTEAFF. The CDR3 nucleotides read TGTGCCATCAGAGGGGGCTTTCCTCGAAAGAACACTGAAGCTTTCTTT.

This clonotype has just a few counts. CDR3 bases: TGTGCCAGCAGCTCTCAGGGTGCCATGAGCACTGAAGCTTTCTTT. This codes for CASSSQGAMSTEAFF. This chain connects TRBV13 to TRBJ1-1; the D gene is possibly TRBD1 (5 bases). Germline V gives CDR1 PRHDT, CDR2 FYEKMQ (reference sequence). This CDR3 is built from 15 residues. V lost 4 bases to trimming and J lost 4 bases, with 16 bases between them.

This chain joins TRBV19 and TRBJ1-2; tentative D call: TRBD1 (5 bases). Per the germline V gene, CDR1 is LNHDA and CDR2 is SQIVND (reference sequence). The length of the CDR3 is 12 residues. The V and J ends lost 3 bases and 8 bases respectively, with 10 bases between them. The CDR3 loop is CASSMQGRGYTF. As DNA, the CDR3 is TGTGCCAGTAGTATGCAGGGAAGAGGCTACACCTTC. The variable domain in full, completed from reference TRBV19 and TRBJ1-2, reads DGGITQSPKYLFRKEGQNVTLSCEQNLNHDAMYWYRQDPGQGLRLIYYSQIVNDFQKGDIAEGYSVSREKKESFPLTVTSAQKNPTAFYLCASSMQGRGYTFGSGTRLTVV.

This clonotype was counted a few times. The V call is TRBV10-3, the J call TRBJ2-7, with D possibly TRBD1 on 6 matching bases. CDR3 size: 13 residues. The V gene lost 2 bases and the J gene lost 5 bases, with 10 bases spanning the gap. CDR1 is ENHRY, CDR2 SYGVKD, per germline. The CDR3 DNA reads as TGTGCCATCAGTGAGGGCAGGGGAGACGAGCAGTACTTC. It encodes CAISEGRGDEQYF.

This clonotype appeared many times. This chain joins TRBV6-1 and TRBJ2-5, with 8 bases aligning to TRBD2. Trimming removed 4 bases from V and 1 base from J; junction bases left unmatched: 5. Germline V gene sequence: CDR1 MNHNS, CDR2 SASEGT. The length of the CDR3 is 15 residues. CDR3 protein: CASSVTSGIQETQYF. The CDR3, as DNA: TGTGCCAGCAGTGTTACTAGCGGAATCCAAGAGACCCAGTACTTC.